The next 20 T cell receptor beta chains were all read from a single sample in a study of control samples from healthy donors and cancer patients. Clones were read by immunoSEQ multiplex PCR, and TCRdb kept only the in-frame ones, dropping some. The sample carries 140,000 to 150,000 clones, around nine tenths recorded once. The sequenced sample consisted of blood. Every receptor here comes from a man aged 25 to 40 in good health.

The chain couples TRBV2 to TRBJ1-1, with 8 bases identical to TRBD1. V dropped 10 bases and J dropped 0; count of bases not matched to a gene: 7. CDR1 is SNHLY and CDR2 is FYNNEI in the germline V gene. The CDR3 covers 14 residues. CDR3 DNA sequence: TGTGCCACTAAACCGGGACAGGTGAACACTGAAGCTTTCTTT. It codes for CATKPGQVNTEAFF.

This chain connects TRBV7-3 to TRBJ2-5; possible D gene TRBD2, 6 bases. Trimming stripped 8 bases from V and 4 bases from J, with 23 bases between. Germline V gene lookup returns CDR1 SGHTA and CDR2 FQGTGA. The CDR3 covers 16 residues. This CDR3 is CASALGFGGKGETQYF. For the CDR3, the DNA is TGTGCCAGCGCATTAGGCTTTGGCGGGAAAGGAGAGACCCAGTACTTC.

The chain uses TRBV5-1 and TRBJ1-1; possibly TRBD1 for D (5 bases). Germline V gene lookup returns CDR1 SGHRS and CDR2 YFSETQ. The CDR3 spans 14 residues. V was shortened by 5 bases and J by 3 bases, with 14 bases between the two germline ends. The chain's CDR3 is CASRAGRGDTEAFF. CDR3 bases: TGCGCCAGCAGGGCAGGGCGAGGGGACACTGAAGCTTTCTTT.

The gene calls are TRBV7-3 and TRBJ2-1; D is unclear. With 0 bases removed from V and 0 bases from J, the gap between germline ends came to 12 bases. Germline CDR1 SGHTA, CDR2 FQGTGA. This CDR3 contains 17 residues. CDR3 region: CASSLTYDGPSYNEQFF. CDR3 bases: TGTGCCAGCAGCTTAACGTATGACGGACCCTCCTACAATGAGCAGTTCTTC.

The gene calls are TRBV24-1 and TRBJ2-1; 11 positions match TRBD2. The CDR3 is made up of 15 amino acids. Germline CDR1 is KGHDR and CDR2 is SFDVKD. The junction had 3 bases not matched to a gene; V was cut back by 5 bases and J by 4 bases. The chain's CDR3 is CATSVGTSGYNEQFF. Written as DNA, the CDR3 is TGTGCCACCAGTGTCGGGACTAGCGGATACAATGAGCAGTTCTTC.

The CDR3 DNA reads TGTGCCTTCTACGTAATCGGACAGGGGAATGAAAAACTGTTTTTT. It translates to CAFYVIGQGNEKLFF. The rearrangement joins TRBV30 to TRBJ1-4; TRBD1 matches 9 bases. V dropped 7 bases and J dropped 5; count of bases not matched to a gene: 11. CDR1 and CDR2 (germline): GTSNPN, SVGIG (reference sequence). This CDR3 is 15 amino acids long.

The chain uses TRBV6-5 and TRBJ1-2, with a weak D call TRBD1 (5 bases). The CDR3 consists of 14 residues. Germline loops: CDR1 MNHEY, CDR2 SVGAGI. Trimming shortened V by 2 bases and J by 7 bases, and 14 bases separated the two germline ends. CDR3 region: CASSYGGPGLGYTF. The CDR3 DNA follows: TGTGCCAGCAGTTACGGTGGACCAGGGCTTGGCTACACCTTC.

The chain carries TRBV9 and TRBJ1-2; a possible D gene is TRBD1 (5 bases). From germline, CDR1 is SGDLS and CDR2 YYNGEE. The CDR3 spans 13 residues. V was clipped by 0 bases and J by 8 bases, with 11 bases between them. CDR3 bases: TGTGCCAGCAGCGTAGCTGGGGGGTCCGGCTACACCTTC. Its protein product is CASSVAGGSGYTF.

The CDR3 reads CASSGAMDRAQETQYF. The CDR3 nucleotides read TGTGCCAGCAGCGGAGCCATGGACAGGGCCCAAGAGACCCAGTACTTC. The chain recombines TRBV9 with TRBJ2-5, with 8 bases that match TRBD1. The germline CDR1 and CDR2 sequences are SGDLS and YYNGEE. This CDR3 has 16 amino acids. V lost 3 bases and J lost 1; bases outside the gene matches: 8.

This chain uses TRBV5-1 with TRBJ2-7, with D perhaps TRBD1 (5 bases). The ends were cut back, 2 bases at V and 6 bases at J, with 6 bases in the middle. The CDR3 is 11 residues long. Germline-derived CDR1 and CDR2 are SGHRS and YFSETQ. As DNA, the CDR3 is TGCGCCAGCAGCTTCCAGGGCGAGCAGTACTTC. This gives the protein CASSFQGEQYF.

The chain links TRBV24-1 to TRBJ2-5; 10 nucleotides match TRBD2. V shed 4 bases and J 1 base; nucleotides not matched to a gene: 5. Germline V gene data show CDR1 as KGHDR and CDR2 as SFDVKD. The CDR3 has 16 residues. CDR3 region: CATSEGRLAGQETQYF. The CDR3 DNA reads as TGTGCCACCAGTGAGGGGAGACTAGCGGGCCAAGAGACCCAGTACTTC.

The V gene is TRBV6-2 or TRBV6-3, the J gene TRBJ2-7, with 14 bases identical to TRBD2. Trimming cost V 7 bases and J 2 bases; bases outside gene matches: 7. The germline V gene has CDR1 MNHEY and CDR2 SVGEGT. The CDR3 sequence is 16 residues long. CDR3 amino acids: CASIPGTSGSPYEQYF. The CDR3 nucleotides are TGTGCCAGCATCCCTGGGACTAGCGGGAGCCCCTACGAGCAGTACTTC.

V gene TRBV3-1 (or the pseudogene TRBV3-2) combines with J gene TRBJ2-3; TRBD2 matches at 8 bases. Germline V lookup: CDR1 LGHDT, CDR2 YNNKEL (reference sequence). This CDR3 has 16 amino acids. The V gene end was trimmed by 0 bases and the J gene end by 2 bases; junction bases not matched to a gene: 4. Here the CDR3 reads CASSQDPGLATDTQYF. As DNA, the CDR3 is TGTGCCAGCAGCCAAGATCCCGGACTAGCCACAGATACGCAGTATTTT.

This chain links TRBV29-1 with TRBJ2-7; no firm D call. Germline V gene sequence: CDR1 SQVTM, CDR2 ANQGSEA. V was trimmed by 0 bases and J by 2 bases, leaving 20 bases between them. The CDR3 contains 17 residues. As DNA, the CDR3 is TGCAGCGTTGAAGATCCGGAAGGGCTCTATCTCCCCTACGAGCAGTACTTC. Its protein is CSVEDPEGLYLPYEQYF.

As DNA, the CDR3 is TGTGCCAGCAGCTTAATTTTAGCGGGGGCCGAAGGGAAGACCCAGTACTTC. Its translation is CASSLILAGAEGKTQYF. V and J are TRBV7-2 and TRBJ2-5; TRBD2 aligns across 9 bases. The V gene end was trimmed by 2 bases and the J gene end by 6 bases; junction bases not matched to a gene: 13. Germline V gene lookup returns CDR1 SGHTA and CDR2 FQGNSA. CDR3 length: 17 amino acids.

CDR3 sequence reads: CASSYSSRRGGYEQYF. The CDR3 coding sequence is TGTGCCAGCAGTTACTCGTCAAGGAGGGGGGGTTACGAGCAGTACTTC. The rearrangement joins TRBV6-6 to TRBJ2-7, with a tentative D call TRBD2 (7 bases). CDR1 is MNHNY, CDR2 SVGAGI, per germline (reference sequence). The CDR3 is 16 amino acids. V was clipped by 0 bases and J by 4 bases, with 16 bases between them.

The chain is built from TRBV24-1 and TRBJ2-5; a possible D gene is TRBD2 (5 bases). V shed 4 bases and J shed 4 bases, with 12 bases lying between them. The CDR3 totals 14 residues. CDR1 is KGHDR, CDR2 SFDVKD, per germline. CDR3 residues: CATSDPGRGETQYF. The CDR3 nucleotides are TGTGCCACCAGTGACCCCGGCCGGGGAGAGACCCAGTACTTC.

By proportion, this clone is medium-sized (0.01 to 0.1%). The chain couples TRBV19 to TRBJ1-2, with TRBD1 matching 7 bases. The CDR3 runs to 14 residues. With V trimmed by 3 bases and J by 8 bases, 9 bases remained unmatched. Germline CDR1 LNHDA, CDR2 SQIVND (reference sequence). The CDR3 bases are TGTGCCAGTAGTATTCCCCTGCAGGGGGGAGGCTACACCTTC. Translated, it gives CASSIPLQGGGYTF. Based on the CDR3 plus reference TRBV19 and TRBJ1-2, the full variable domain is DGGITQSPKYLFRKEGQNVTLSCEQNLNHDAMYWYRQDPGQGLRLIYYSQIVNDFQKGDIAEGYSVSREKKESFPLTVTSAQKNPTAFYLCASSIPLQGGGYTFGSGTRLTVV.

J is TRBJ1-4 and V is TRBV7-9; D possibly corresponds to TRBD1 (6 bases). V was cut by 2 bases and J by 8 bases, with 12 bases left in between. Germline CDR1 and CDR2: SEHNR and FQNEAQ (reference sequence). The CDR3 sequence is 14 residues long. The DNA for the CDR3 is TGTGCCAGCAGCTTACTGGGGGCGGCGGAAAAACTGTTTTTT. Its translation is CASSLLGAAEKLFF. Looking up the rest from reference TRBV7-9 and TRBJ1-4 gives the full variable domain: DTGVSQNPRHKITKRGQNVTFRCDPISEHNRLYWYRQTLGQGPEFLTYFQNEAQLEKSRLLSDRFSAERPKGSFSTLEIQRTEQGDSAMYLCASSLLGAAEKLFFGSGTQLSVL.

Comments on this clone: Different DNA sequences within this sample yield the same CDR3. J is TRBJ1-4 and V is TRBV18, with 8 positions matching TRBD1. V gave up 3 bases and J gave up 7 bases; unmatched junction bases: 1. This CDR3 contains 13 residues. The germline gives CDR1 KGHSH, CDR2 LQKENI. The CDR3, as DNA: TGTGCCAGCTCACCTGACAGGGGTGAAAAACTGTTTTTT. It is translated as CASSPDRGEKLFF.